These 7 T cell receptor beta chains came from one sample sequenced in a study of blood T cell repertoires in COVID-19. The repertoire was sequenced with immunoSEQ multiplex PCR; TCRdb's copy has only in-frame clones and lacks some. The table has more than 60,000 clones, under 95% seen once; the top ten hold roughly 6%. Material for sequencing was peripheral blood. These receptors all stem from a human donor in a cohort sampled during active COVID-19.

This chain joins TRBV5-1 and TRBJ1-6; D is possibly TRBD1 (5 bases). Trimming stripped 4 bases from V and 8 bases from J, with 13 bases between. CDR1 is SGHRS and CDR2 is YFSETQ in the germline V gene. This CDR3 is built from 14 residues. In DNA form, the CDR3 reads TGCGCCAGCAGCGGTCCGGACAAAGATTCACCCCTCCACTTT. Protein sequence: CASSGPDKDSPLHF.

The chain carries TRBV19 and TRBJ2-1; D is unresolved. Germline-derived CDR1 and CDR2 are LNHDA and SQIVND (reference sequence). The CDR3 has 14 residues. Trimming cost V 5 bases and J 0 bases, with 8 bases left between them. The DNA of the CDR3 is TGTGCCAGTAGTCCCACATCCTCCTACAATGAGCAGTTCTTC. Encoded protein: CASSPTSSYNEQFF.

V is TRBV2 and J is TRBJ1-1; no firm D call. Trimming took 4 bases from V and 1 from J, leaving 7 bases between them. This CDR3 is built from 13 residues. Germline V gene lookup returns CDR1 SNHLY and CDR2 FYNNEI. For the CDR3, the DNA is TGTGCCAGCAGTGGCGAGGCGAACACTGAAGCTTTCTTT. Its translation is CASSGEANTEAFF.

This chain uses TRBV7-2 with TRBJ2-3; 7 bases align to TRBD2. Losses at the gene ends were 6 bases for V and 5 bases for J; bases not matched to a gene: 11. The CDR3 totals 15 residues. CDR1 and CDR2 from the germline V gene are SGHTA and FQGNSA. The CDR3 nucleotides are TGTGCCAGCAGGCGGGACTATTCAGGTGGAGATACGCAGTATTTT. It codes for CASRRDYSGGDTQYF.

The genes are TRBV11-1 and TRBJ1-5; D is unclear. CDR1 SGHAT and CDR2 FQDESV come from the germline V gene (reference sequence). V dropped 3 bases and J dropped 7 bases, with 7 bases sitting between them. The CDR3 spans 12 residues. DNA of the CDR3: TGTGCCAGCAGCTTGCCGGGACAGCCCCAGCATTTT. Residues: CASSLPGQPQHF.

The chain is built from TRBV4-3 and TRBJ2-6; D is perhaps TRBD2 (6 bases). Germline CDR1 LGHNA, CDR2 YSLEER. The CDR3 length is 20 residues. With 0 bases removed from V and 0 bases from J, the gap between germline ends came to 18 bases. This CDR3 is CASSQEPPEGGASGANVLTF. CDR3 in DNA: TGCGCCAGCAGCCAAGAACCCCCTGAGGGCGGGGCCTCTGGGGCCAACGTCCTGACTTTC.

This clone appeared a few times. The chain uses TRBV18 and TRBJ2-1; weak D call: TRBD2 (5 bases). CDR3 length: 13 amino acids. Germline CDR1 reads KGHSH; CDR2 reads LQKENI. Deletions cut 4 bases from V and 8 bases from J, with 12 bases between. Here the CDR3 DNA reads TGTGCCAGCTCACTCGGAGAGGGCGATGAGCAGTTCTTC. Its protein product is CASSLGEGDEQFF.